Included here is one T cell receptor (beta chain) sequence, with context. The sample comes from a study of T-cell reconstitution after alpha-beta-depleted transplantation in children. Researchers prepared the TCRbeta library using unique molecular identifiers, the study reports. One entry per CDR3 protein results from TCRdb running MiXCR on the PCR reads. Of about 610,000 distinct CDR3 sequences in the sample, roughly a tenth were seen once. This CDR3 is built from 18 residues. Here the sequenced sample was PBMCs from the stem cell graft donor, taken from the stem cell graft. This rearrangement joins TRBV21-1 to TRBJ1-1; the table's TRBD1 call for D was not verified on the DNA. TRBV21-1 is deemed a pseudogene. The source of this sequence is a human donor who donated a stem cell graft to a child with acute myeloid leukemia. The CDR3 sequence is CASSKALWGQGRNTEAFF. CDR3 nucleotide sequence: TGTGCCAGCAGCAAAGCGCTGTGGGGACAGGGCCGGAACACTGAAGCTTTCTTT.